The rows below give T cell receptor beta chains drawn from one sample of a study of CD8+ T cells in alopecia areata. TCRdb's table, derived via immunoSEQ multiplex PCR, lists solely in-frame clones and lacks some. The sample contains about 92,000 clones, around 47% of which appear only once. The sequencing here drew on CD8+ T cells sorted from blood, taken at week 24, from a patient treated with tofacitinib. Receptors originate from a human donor with alopecia areata. CDR3s include the opening cysteine and the closing phenylalanine or tryptophan. Fields, in order: D gene, V gene, J gene, clone size, CDR3 DNA, CDR3 protein. The D gene is left open where the match is weak. Clone size appears in some rows only: once, few, many, or a class for an expanded clone.

d_gene: TRBD1
v_gene: TRBV29-1
j_gene: TRBJ1-2
abundance: NA
CDR3nt: TGCAGCGTTGAAGGCAGGGGGCTTGGCTACACCTTC
CDR3aa: CSVEGRGLGYTF

d_gene: NA
v_gene: TRBV9
j_gene: TRBJ2-1
abundance: few
CDR3nt: TGTGCCAGCAGCGGCGATACGCGGTGGTTTGAGCAGTTCTTC
CDR3aa: CASSGDTRWFEQFF

d_gene: NA
v_gene: TRBV29-1
j_gene: TRBJ2-4
abundance: few
CDR3nt: TGCAGCGTTGAAGGAGGACCGGGGGACATTCAGTACTTC
CDR3aa: CSVEGGPGDIQYF

d_gene: NA
v_gene: TRBV7-9
j_gene: TRBJ1-3
abundance: few
CDR3nt: TGTGCCAGCAGCCGTGGTCTTGGAAACACCATATATTTT
CDR3aa: CASSRGLGNTIYF

d_gene: NA
v_gene: TRBV6-1
j_gene: TRBJ2-4
abundance: few
CDR3nt: TGTGCCAGCAGTCAAAACATTCAGTACTTC
CDR3aa: CASSQNIQYF

d_gene: NA
v_gene: TRBV2
j_gene: TRBJ1-2
abundance: NA
CDR3nt: TGTGCCAGCAGTGAAAAGGGTCTTCATGGCTACACCTTC
CDR3aa: CASSEKGLHGYTF

d_gene: NA
v_gene: TRBV2
j_gene: TRBJ1-2
abundance: few
CDR3nt: TGTGCCAGCAGTGAAGCAGCGGCGGGCCACTATGGCCACACCTTC
CDR3aa: CASSEAAAGHYGHTF

d_gene: NA
v_gene: TRBV19
j_gene: TRBJ2-4
abundance: NA
CDR3nt: TGTGCCAGTAATGGGGAGACCAAAAACATTCAGTACTTC
CDR3aa: CASNGETKNIQYF

d_gene: NA
v_gene: TRBV20-1
j_gene: TRBJ1-1
abundance: NA
CDR3nt: TGCAGTACCTACCGGGACACTGAAGCTTTCTTT
CDR3aa: CSTYRDTEAFF

d_gene: TRBD2
v_gene: TRBV7-8
j_gene: TRBJ2-1
abundance: few
CDR3nt: TGTGCCAGCAGCACGGGGACTAGCTACATTGAGCAGTTCTTC
CDR3aa: CASSTGTSYIEQFF

d_gene: NA
v_gene: TRBV4-1
j_gene: TRBJ2-7
abundance: NA
CDR3nt: TGCGCCAGCAGCCGACCGGGATCAACCTACGAGCAGTACTTC
CDR3aa: CASSRPGSTYEQYF

d_gene: TRBD1
v_gene: TRBV7-9
j_gene: TRBJ1-1
abundance: NA
CDR3nt: TGTGCCAGCAGCTTCCCAGGGGGTGAAGCTTTCTTT
CDR3aa: CASSFPGGEAFF

d_gene: NA
v_gene: TRBV11-2
j_gene: TRBJ2-3
abundance: few
CDR3nt: TGTGCCAGCAGCCTCCGCAGATCCACCGATACGCAGTATTTT
CDR3aa: CASSLRRSTDTQYF

d_gene: TRBD1
v_gene: TRBV9
j_gene: TRBJ2-7
abundance: once
CDR3nt: TGTGCCAGCAGCGCCGGGACAGGAGGCTACGAGCAGTACTTC
CDR3aa: CASSAGTGGYEQYF

d_gene: NA
v_gene: TRBV9
j_gene: TRBJ1-2
abundance: NA
CDR3nt: TGTGCCAGCAGCCCGACGGGGGGGGCCCGTAACTATGGCTACACCTTC
CDR3aa: CASSPTGGARNYGYTF

d_gene: NA
v_gene: TRBV9
j_gene: TRBJ1-5
abundance: few
CDR3nt: TGTGCCAGCAGCGTATCGGGTCATCAGGATCAGCCCCAGCATTTT
CDR3aa: CASSVSGHQDQPQHF

d_gene: NA
v_gene: TRBV9
j_gene: TRBJ1-1
abundance: NA
CDR3nt: TGTGCCAGCAGCGCCTTTACGTCAGGGGAATTAGCTTTCTTT
CDR3aa: CASSAFTSGELAFF

d_gene: NA
v_gene: TRBV27
j_gene: TRBJ2-6
abundance: NA
CDR3nt: TGTGCCAGCAGTTACTCTGGGGCCAACGTCCTGACTTTC
CDR3aa: CASSYSGANVLTF

d_gene: TRBD1
v_gene: TRBV11-2
j_gene: TRBJ2-7
abundance: NA
CDR3nt: TGTGCCAGCAGCTTTAACAGGGGGCCCATCGAGCAGTACTTC
CDR3aa: CASSFNRGPIEQYF

d_gene: NA
v_gene: TRBV29-1
j_gene: TRBJ2-7
abundance: NA
CDR3nt: TGCAGCGTTGAAGATCTGGTTAGGGGTGAGCAGTACTTC
CDR3aa: CSVEDLVRGEQYF

d_gene: NA
v_gene: TRBV29-1
j_gene: TRBJ2-1
abundance: NA
CDR3nt: TGCAGCGTTGATCCGCAGGGGAGGTATGAGCAGTTCTTC
CDR3aa: CSVDPQGRYEQFF

d_gene: NA
v_gene: TRBV7-9
j_gene: TRBJ2-2
abundance: few
CDR3nt: TGTGCCAGCAGCCCCACAATAGTAAACGGGGAGCTGTTTTTT
CDR3aa: CASSPTIVNGELFF

d_gene: NA
v_gene: TRBV4-1
j_gene: TRBJ2-7
abundance: NA
CDR3nt: TGCGCCAGCAGCCAAAACCGGGACACTTACGAGCAGTACTTC
CDR3aa: CASSQNRDTYEQYF

d_gene: TRBD2
v_gene: TRBV11-2
j_gene: TRBJ2-7
abundance: once
CDR3nt: TGTGCCAGCAGCCCGGGGGGGCCCTACGAGCAGTACTTC
CDR3aa: CASSPGGPYEQYF

d_gene: TRBD1
v_gene: TRBV27
j_gene: TRBJ2-7
abundance: NA
CDR3nt: TGTGCCAGCAGCTGGGGACAGGGAGGCGAGCAGTACTTC
CDR3aa: CASSWGQGGEQYF

d_gene: NA
v_gene: TRBV29-1
j_gene: TRBJ2-2
abundance: many
CDR3nt: TGCAGCGTTGAAGTACGGGCGAACGGGGCAAACCCCGGGGAGCTGTTTTTT
CDR3aa: CSVEVRANGANPGELFF

d_gene: NA
v_gene: TRBV7-6
j_gene: TRBJ2-1
abundance: once
CDR3nt: TGTGCCAGCAGCTTATCTGAGAACAATGAGCAGTTCTTC
CDR3aa: CASSLSENNEQFF

d_gene: NA
v_gene: TRBV27
j_gene: TRBJ2-5
abundance: NA
CDR3nt: TGTGCCAGCAGCTCCACCCCGGGGGCTTTGGAGACCCAGTACTTC
CDR3aa: CASSSTPGALETQYF

d_gene: NA
v_gene: TRBV29-1
j_gene: TRBJ2-7
abundance: NA
CDR3nt: TGCAGCGTCCAGGGGGACTACTCCTACGAGCAGTACTTC
CDR3aa: CSVQGDYSYEQYF

d_gene: TRBD2
v_gene: TRBV19
j_gene: TRBJ2-1
abundance: NA
CDR3nt: TGTGCCAGTACTAGCGGGAGGTACAATGAGCAGTTCTTC
CDR3aa: CASTSGRYNEQFF